This T cell receptor (beta chain) appears in the sequencing data of a study of cytomegalovirus exposure and HLA in healthy donors. CDR3 length: 12 residues. Germline assignment: CDR1 SNHLY and CDR2 FYNNEI. A remark on this clone: Its antigen is not known. The germline gene is not matched at one end of the junction; a read error may be the cause.

Study-wide points: It was in a later analysis that TCR association rates were seen to vary by HLA locus, highest for DRB1 and lowest for HLA-C. In a later analysis, common viral pathogens appeared linked to several of the most significant clusters. An analysis done earlier found most TCR beta V segments productive about 87% or about 30% of the time.

PCR was performed using 60 Vbeta and 13 Jbeta primers. Assay used: immunoSEQ multiplex PCR; TCRdb lists only in-frame clones, some missing. Among about 130,000 clones listed, about 70% were seen once. V and J are TRBV2 and TRBJ2-7; 10 bases align to TRBD1. Source material: PBMCs. This receptor was obtained from a man aged 40-49 years in good health and CMV-seronegative. CDR3 sequence: CASSDSGQGPPF. Written as DNA, the CDR3 is TGTGCCAGCAGTGATTCGGGACAGGGGCCACCGTTC.